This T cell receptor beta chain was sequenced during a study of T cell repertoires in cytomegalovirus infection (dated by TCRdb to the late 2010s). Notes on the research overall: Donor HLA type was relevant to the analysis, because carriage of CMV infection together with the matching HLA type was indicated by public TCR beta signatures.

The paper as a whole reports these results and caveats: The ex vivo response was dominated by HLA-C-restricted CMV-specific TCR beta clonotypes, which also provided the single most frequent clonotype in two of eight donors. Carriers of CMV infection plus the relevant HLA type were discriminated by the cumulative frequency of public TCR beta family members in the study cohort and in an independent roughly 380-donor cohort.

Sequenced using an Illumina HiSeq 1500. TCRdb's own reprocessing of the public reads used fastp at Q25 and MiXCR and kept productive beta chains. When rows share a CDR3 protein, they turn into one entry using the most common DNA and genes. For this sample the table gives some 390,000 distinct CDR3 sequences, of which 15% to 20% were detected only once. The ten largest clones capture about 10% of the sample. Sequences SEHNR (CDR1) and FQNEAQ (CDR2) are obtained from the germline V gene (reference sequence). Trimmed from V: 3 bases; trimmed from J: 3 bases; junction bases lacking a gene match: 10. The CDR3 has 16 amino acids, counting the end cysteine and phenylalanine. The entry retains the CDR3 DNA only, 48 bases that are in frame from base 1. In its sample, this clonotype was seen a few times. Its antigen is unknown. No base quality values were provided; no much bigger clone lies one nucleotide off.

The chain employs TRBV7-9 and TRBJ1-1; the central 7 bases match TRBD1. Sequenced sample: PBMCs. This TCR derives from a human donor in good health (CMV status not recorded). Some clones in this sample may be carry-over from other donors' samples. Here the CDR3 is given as CASSFPRGGTDTEAFF. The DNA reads TGTGCCAGCAGCTTCCCGCGGGGTGGGACAGACACTGAAGCTTTCTTT.